This record concerns one T cell receptor beta chain sequence. There is no known antigen for this receptor. Base qualities are not recorded, but no much larger clone differs from it by a single base. Each collaborating institution followed its own protocols to collect whole blood in K2EDTA tubes. Collaborator samples were shipped for TCRbeta analysis as frozen whole blood, isolated PBMCs, or DNA extracted from either sample type. This sample is drawn from a study of blood T cell repertoires in COVID-19 (dated by TCRdb to 2019 to 2021). Study-wide context: Collaborator samples came from the United States, Italy and Spain and covered acute and convalescent phases of COVID-19. The material from the prospective study consisted of cDNA or gDNA derived from T cells, B-cell-depleted T cells, or PBMCs. Deeply sampled blood TCRbeta repertoires from subjects exposed to, actively infected with, or recovered from COVID-19 were included in the dataset. The repertoires were released in a freely available public database intended as a resource for research on the immune response to SARS-CoV-2. The samples were drawn from two sources: the first 160 participants of the ongoing ImmuneRACE study, and 1,200 or so subjects contributed by 6 global collaborators. Sample metadata almost always included a de-identified subject ID, COVID-19 status, age in years and sex. Where available, HLA class I and class II types were obtained from metadata supplied by the sample provider rather than from assay-based typing.

The study at large found these results: The amount of clinical and demographic metadata varied by source and participant and was provided uncurated.

The germline V gene encodes CDR1 DFQATT and CDR2 SNEGSKA (reference sequence). V is reduced by 2 bases and J by 6 bases, leaving a spacing of 8 bases between them. The CDR3 measures 11 amino acids from cysteine to phenylalanine. The CDR3 DNA has 33 bases and is translated from base 1. The immunoSEQ Assay, a bias-controlled multiplex PCR, was used to amplify TCRbeta CDR3 regions from genomic DNA. In the source study's methods: The number of nucleated cells in each sample was estimated from the amplification of reference gene primers within the assay. Sequence reads were collapsed and filtered to measure the absolute abundance of every unique TCRbeta CDR3 rearrangement. For each sample, productive Simpson clonality was calculated as the square root of Simpson's diversity index over productive rearrangements. TCRdb took over this immuneACCESS table, retaining in-frame rearrangements with V and J assigned. Such tables are incomplete; in checked studies, under half of the missing clones stem from an unresolved V gene, and the remainder is unexplained. V, J and clone size reflect that table, while D and trimming were determined from the DNA. Counted in this sample were 26,000 or so clones; around three quarters of them appeared once. The top ten clonotypes cover roughly 40% of the sample.

This receptor was taken from a man aged 65 to 79 with acute or convalescent COVID-19. Sequenced input: peripheral blood. The V and J genes are TRBV20-1 and TRBJ2-7; TRBD2 is a possible D gene, resting on 5 matching bases. The nucleotide sequence is TGCAGTGCTAGAAACGGGGTCGAGCAGTACTTC. This yields the protein CSARNGVEQYF.